The T cell receptor beta chain under discussion was sequenced for a study of T cells in Graves' hyperthyroidism and ophthalmopathy. This clonotype was observed at least ten times. Amplification yielded TCR beta CDR3 regions, with RNA transcripts as the source. The study used the HTBI primer set for a first-round RT-PCR of the TCR CDR3. Via MiXCR, TCRdb re-called the multiplex PCR reads, giving one row per CDR3 protein. This table holds around 400,000 distinct CDR3 sequences, about 13% found once. The ends were cut back, 6 bases at V and 8 bases at J, with 13 bases in the middle. Germline lookup yields CDR1 LGHDT and CDR2 YNNKEL (reference sequence). The CDR3 sequence is 12 residues long.

The sequence derives from a woman aged 18-29 years with Graves' hyperthyroidism. Sequencing was done on a sample of blood. The V gene is TRBV3-1, the J gene TRBJ1-2; D gene unclear. CDR3 loop: CASSHIYVGYTF. CDR3 bases: TGTGCCAGCAGTCACATATATGTCGGCTACACCTTC.